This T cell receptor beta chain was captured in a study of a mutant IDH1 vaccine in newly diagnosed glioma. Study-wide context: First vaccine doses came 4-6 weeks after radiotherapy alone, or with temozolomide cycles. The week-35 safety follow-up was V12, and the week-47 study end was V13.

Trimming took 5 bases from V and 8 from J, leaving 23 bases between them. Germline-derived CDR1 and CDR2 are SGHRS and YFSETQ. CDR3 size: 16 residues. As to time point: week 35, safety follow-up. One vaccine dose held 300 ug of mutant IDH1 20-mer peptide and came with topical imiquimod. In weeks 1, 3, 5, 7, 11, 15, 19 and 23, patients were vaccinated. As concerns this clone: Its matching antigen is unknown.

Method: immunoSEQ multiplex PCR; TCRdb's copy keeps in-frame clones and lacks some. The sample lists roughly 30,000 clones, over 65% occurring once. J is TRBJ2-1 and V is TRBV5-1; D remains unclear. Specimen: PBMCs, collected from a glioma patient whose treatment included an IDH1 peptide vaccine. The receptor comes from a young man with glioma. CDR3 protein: CASSPPLPPPRHEQFF. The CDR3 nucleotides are TGCGCCAGCAGTCCCCCGCTCCCCCCCCCAAGGCATGAGCAGTTCTTC.